Below, 23 T cell receptor beta chains from the same sample are listed, as sequenced in a study of blood T cells in healthy people across ages. For the second PCR, which ran for about 7 to 11 cycles, a sample-barcoded 5' primer and a J-beta primer mix were used. TCRdb called the 5' RACE reads again in MiXCR, with one record for every CDR3 protein. Of about 620,000 distinct CDR3 sequences in the sample, 21% were seen once. Sequencing was performed on blood. Source of these receptors: a man aged 65 to 79 in good health.

CDR3 region: CSARGGAPRTGELFF. For the CDR3, the DNA is TGCAGTGCTAGAGGGGGGGCACCACGAACCGGGGAGCTGTTTTTT. The chain uses TRBV20-1 and TRBJ2-2; possibly TRBD1 or TRBD2 for D (6 bases each). The CDR3 contains 15 residues. CDR1 and CDR2 from the germline V gene are DFQATT and SNEGSKA (reference sequence). Trimming took 1 base from V and 5 from J, leaving 14 bases between them.

This clonotype has only a few counts. This chain uses TRBV5-1 with TRBJ2-5; D is perhaps TRBD1 (6 bases). The CDR3 consists of 16 residues. Germline lookup yields CDR1 SGHRS and CDR2 YFSETQ. The V end was cut by 0 bases, the J end by 2 bases, with 14 bases between. CDR3 residues: CASSLGLGAPQETQYF. The CDR3 bases are TGCGCCAGCAGCTTGGGGCTGGGGGCTCCTCAAGAGACCCAGTACTTC.

The J gene is TRBJ2-1, the V gene TRBV12-3 or TRBV12-4; 11 nucleotides align to TRBD2. V lost 4 bases to trimming and J lost 7 bases; unmatched junction nucleotides: 3. The CDR3 covers 14 residues. The CDR3 here is CASSSRLAGNEQFF. The CDR3 DNA reads as TGTGCCAGCAGTTCCCGACTAGCGGGAAATGAGCAGTTCTTC.

The genes are TRBV27 and TRBJ2-1; 10 nucleotides align to TRBD2. Germline CDR1 and CDR2: MNHEY and SMNVEV (reference sequence). The trim removed 5 bases at V and 0 bases at J, leaving 7 bases unmatched. CDR3 length equals 17 residues. The CDR3 is CASSLLAGLSSYNEQFF. As DNA, the CDR3 is TGTGCCAGCAGTCTACTAGCGGGGCTGAGCTCCTACAATGAGCAGTTCTTC.

In its sample, this clonotype was seen a few times. The J gene is TRBJ2-4, the V gene TRBV2; D not resolved. This CDR3 spans 12 amino acids. Germline values: CDR1 SNHLY, CDR2 FYNNEI. The V end was cut by 0 bases, the J end by 9 bases, with 6 bases between. The chain's CDR3 is CASSEASLIQYF. CDR3 coding DNA: TGTGCCAGCAGTGAAGCTAGTCTCATTCAGTACTTC.

A few counts support this clonotype. V usage is TRBV5-1 and J usage is TRBJ1-6; D is possibly TRBD1 (5 bases). The V gene lost 4 bases and the J gene lost 7 bases, with 15 bases spanning the gap. CDR3 size: 15 residues. CDR1 is SGHRS, CDR2 YFSETQ, per germline. CDR3 nucleotide sequence: TGCGCCAGCAGCCGGGAGGGGTTGGAAAATTCACCCCTCCACTTT. Encoded protein: CASSREGLENSPLHF. Filled out from reference TRBV5-1 and TRBJ1-6, the complete variable domain reads KAGVTQTPRYLIKTRGQQVTLSCSPISGHRSVSWYQQTPGQGLQFLFEYFSETQRNKGNFPGRFSGRQFSNSRSEMNVSTLELGDSALYLCASSREGLENSPLHFGNGTRLTVT.

The chain carries TRBV10-3 and TRBJ2-3; D possibly uses TRBD1 or TRBD2 (6 bases each). Germline loops: CDR1 ENHRY, CDR2 SYGVKD. V dropped 10 bases and J dropped 5 bases, with 25 bases sitting between them. This CDR3 has 16 residues. The CDR3 DNA sequence: TGTGCCACACACCGGGATGGGGGGCTTTTGGAAGATACGCAGTATTTT. Encoded protein: CATHRDGGLLEDTQYF.

This clonotype was detected a few times. An end of the junction differs from the germline gene, which may be a read error. This chain links TRBV12-3 or TRBV12-4 with TRBJ2-5; a possible D gene is TRBD2 (6 bases). Near its end, the DNA agrees better with TRBJ2-7, so the J call may be wrong. The CDR3 is 13 residues long. CDR3 DNA: TGTGCCAGCAGTGTAGCGGAGGGCTACGAGCAGTACTTC. Protein product: CASSVAEGYEQYF.

The V and J genes are TRBV6-5 and TRBJ1-6; no definite D call. This CDR3 spans 13 amino acids. CDR1 is MNHEY and CDR2 is SVGAGI in the germline V gene. V shed 6 bases and J shed 8 bases, with 11 bases lying between them. CDR3 in amino acids: CASSDNRDSPLHF. In nucleotides, the CDR3 is TGTGCCAGCAGCGACAACCGAGATTCACCCCTCCACTTT.

The chain has TRBV25-1 and TRBJ2-5; 8 bases line up with TRBD2. With the DNA end fitting TRBJ2-1 better, the J assignment may be wrong. Germline V lookup: CDR1 MGHDK, CDR2 SYGVNS. This CDR3 region has 14 residues. The CDR3 DNA is TGTGCCAGCAGTAGCGGGAGTTTCCACAATGAGCAGTTCTTC. It encodes CASSSGSFHNEQFF.

This clonotype showed up many times. CDR3 region: CASSQDSPGQGYEQYF. In DNA form, the CDR3 reads TGCGCCAGCAGCCAAGATAGCCCGGGACAGGGGTACGAGCAGTACTTC. This chain connects TRBV4-1 to TRBJ2-7; 10 bases fit TRBD1. Germline trimming cut 0 bases from V and 4 bases from J; bases unmatched to any gene: 6. This CDR3 is 16 amino acids long. Germline V gives CDR1 MGHRA, CDR2 YSYEKL.

Only a few counts were recorded for this clonotype. This chain connects TRBV5-4 to TRBJ2-5; 8 positions agree with TRBD1. V dropped 9 bases and J dropped 2; count of bases not matched to a gene: 9. This CDR3 region has 14 residues. Germline V gene lookup returns CDR1 SGHNT and CDR2 YYREEE (reference sequence). Here the CDR3 reads CANRDRGIQETQYF. The CDR3 DNA is TGTGCCAACCGTGACAGGGGAATTCAAGAGACCCAGTACTTC.

The chain is built from TRBV7-6 and TRBJ2-5, with TRBD2 matching over 12 bases. The closer fit of TRBJ2-7 to the DNA end suggests the J call may be wrong. The CDR3 is made up of 15 amino acids. Germline CDR1 reads SGHVS; CDR2 reads FNYEAQ. CDR3 loop: CASSLSGLAGNEQYF. The CDR3 nucleotides are TGTGCCAGCAGCTTAAGCGGACTAGCGGGAAACGAGCAGTACTTC.

The chain combines TRBV6-2 or TRBV6-3 with TRBJ2-5, with D unclear. There are 15 residues in the CDR3. V lost 4 bases to trimming and J lost 9 bases, with 21 bases between them. Germline-derived CDR1 and CDR2 are MNHEY and SVGEGT. The CDR3 sequence: CASSFPTSRPVAQYF. In DNA, the CDR3 is TGTGCCAGCAGTTTCCCTACCTCGAGACCCGTGGCCCAGTACTTC.

The chain carries TRBV5-1 and TRBJ2-7, with D possibly TRBD2 on 6 matching bases. CDR1 and CDR2 (germline): SGHRS, YFSETQ. V lost 5 bases and J lost 0, with 9 bases in between. The CDR3 has 13 amino acids. The DNA for the CDR3 is TGCGCCAGCAGGCTAGCGATCTCCTACGAGCAGTACTTC. The encoded protein is CASRLAISYEQYF.

This clonotype has only a few counts. The chain combines TRBV4-3 with TRBJ1-4; D call uncertain. CDR1 LGHNA and CDR2 YSLEER come from the germline V gene. The CDR3 totals 12 residues. Trimming took off 5 bases at V and 10 bases at J, with 11 bases between the two ends. CDR3 protein: CASSDQVGKLFF. The CDR3 region has the DNA TGCGCCAGCAGCGATCAAGTGGGAAAACTGTTTTTT.

On this clonotype: Possible read error: a much larger clone is one base away. V and J are TRBV27 and TRBJ2-4; 13 bases are shared with TRBD2. The germline CDR1 and CDR2 sequences are MNHEY and SMNVEV (reference sequence). Trimming at V came to 4 bases and at J to 0 bases, leaving 12 bases not matched to a gene. This CDR3 is 20 amino acids long. The CDR3 nucleotides are TGTGCCAGCAGTTCGCTAACCACGGGACTAGCGGGATTAGCCAAAAACATTCAGTACTTC. As protein: CASSSLTTGLAGLAKNIQYF.

This rearrangement joins TRBV10-3 to TRBJ2-4, with D perhaps TRBD1 (6 bases). Germline lookup yields CDR1 ENHRY and CDR2 SYGVKD. There are 14 residues in the CDR3. Deletions cut 6 bases from V and 7 bases from J, with 16 bases between. The CDR3 sequence is CAIRKGEGENIQYF. The CDR3 coding sequence is TGTGCCATCAGGAAGGGAGAGGGGGAGAACATTCAGTACTTC.

This clonotype was found a few times. V and J are TRBV19 and TRBJ2-5, with 8 nucleotides matching TRBD1. The better agreement between TRBJ2-1 and the DNA end casts doubt on the J call. This CDR3 has 13 residues. The germline CDR1 and CDR2 sequences are LNHDA and SQIVND (reference sequence). The CDR3: CASSTYRGNEQFF. CDR3 DNA sequence: TGTGCCAGTAGTACCTACAGGGGGAATGAGCAGTTCTTC.

In this sample, this clonotype turned up a few times. The chain employs TRBV18 and TRBJ2-5; D possibly corresponds to TRBD1 (6 bases). V lost 4 bases and J 13 bases, leaving 22 bases between the germline ends. Germline-derived CDR1 and CDR2 are KGHSH and LQKENI. The CDR3 is 14 amino acids. This CDR3 is CASSLPLQGPGLYF. In DNA, the CDR3 is TGTGCCAGCTCACTCCCCCTACAGGGTCCGGGGCTGTACTTC.

The chain employs TRBV12-3 or TRBV12-4 and TRBJ2-2; D is unclear. The CDR3 has 11 amino acids. Between the trimmed V and J ends, which lost 7 bases and 5 bases, there was a span of 5 bases. The CDR3 is CASIETGELFF. The CDR3 nucleotides are TGTGCCAGCATCGAAACCGGGGAGCTGTTTTTT.

This clonotype has only a few counts. The chain joins TRBV4-3 to TRBJ2-3; possibly TRBD2 for D (5 bases). This CDR3 is built from 15 residues. CDR1 LGHNA and CDR2 YSLEER come from the germline V gene. Deletions cut 0 bases from V and 6 bases from J, with 13 bases between. Written as DNA, the CDR3 is TGCGCCAGCAGCCAAGATCGAGGGTTCAGCGATACGCAGTATTTT. It encodes CASSQDRGFSDTQYF.

With respect to this clonotype: One junction end does not reproduce the germline sequence, and a read error may be involved. The chain uses TRBV3-1 and TRBJ2-7; D could derive from TRBD1 or TRBD2 (5 bases each). Germline-derived CDR1 and CDR2 are LGHDT and YNNKEL (reference sequence). CDR3 length equals 16 residues. CDR3 in DNA: TGTGCCGGCAGCCTATCCGGGGCAGGGTATTCCTACGAGCAGTACTTC. Its protein product is CAGSLSGAGYSYEQYF.